The rows below give T cell receptor beta chains drawn from one sample of a study of blood T cell repertoires in COVID-19. Profiled with immunoSEQ multiplex PCR; TCRdb holds only in-frame clones, not every one. The sample records about 150,000 clones, approximately 82% being singletons. Sequenced sample: peripheral blood. The receptors were gathered from a man aged 70 or older who had recovered from COVID-19. The CDR3 runs from the conserved cysteine through the conserved F or W. The D gene is left open where the match is weak. Some rows mark clone size as missing; the rest say once, few, many or name a class of expanded clone.

>TRBV3-1/TRBV3-2|.|TRBJ2-7|.
CASSQSQGSPYF
TGTGCCAGCAGCCAATCGCAGGGGTCGCCGTACTTC
>TRBV9|.|TRBJ2-7|.
CASSVAPSVSSYEQYF
TGTGCCAGCAGCGTAGCCCCTAGCGTGAGCTCCTACGAGCAGTACTTC
>TRBV5-1|TRBD1|TRBJ2-7|few
CASSWGTGASYEQYF
TGCGCCAGCAGCTGGGGGACAGGGGCCTCCTACGAGCAGTACTTC
>TRBV7-2|TRBD1|TRBJ1-4|.
CASSSSGTGKLNEKLFF
TGTGCCAGCAGCTCGAGCGGGACAGGGAAATTGAATGAAAAACTGTTTTTT
>TRBV6-1|TRBD2|TRBJ2-7|.
CASSGRSGTVSFEQYF
TGTGCCAGCAGTGGACGTAGCGGGACGGTATCCTTCGAGCAGTACTTC
>TRBV6-4|TRBD1|TRBJ2-2|once
CASSPAQGPGELFF
TGTGCCAGCAGTCCAGCACAGGGGCCCGGGGAGCTGTTTTTT
>TRBV6-5|.|TRBJ1-5|.
CASSPSPARGQPQHF
TGTGCCAGCAGTCCCAGTCCCGCCAGGGGACAGCCCCAGCATTTT
>TRBV7-2|.|TRBJ1-2|.
CASSPATRGASYGYTF
TGTGCCAGCAGTCCTGCTACCCGCGGGGCCTCCTATGGCTACACCTTC
>TRBV11-2|.|TRBJ2-1|.
CASSLSGTYNEQFF
TGTGCCAGCAGCTTAAGCGGTACATACAATGAGCAGTTCTTC
>TRBV7-3|.|TRBJ2-2|.
CASGQTNTGELFF
TGTGCCAGCGGGCAGACGAACACCGGGGAGCTGTTTTTT
>TRBV6-5|TRBD2|TRBJ2-1|.
CASSYRLAGAGNEQFF
TGTGCCAGCAGTTACAGACTAGCGGGAGCCGGCAATGAGCAGTTCTTC
>TRBV7-9|TRBD1|TRBJ2-1|.
CASSLGGGYDNEQFF
TGTGCCAGCAGCTTAGGAGGGGGCTACGACAATGAGCAGTTCTTC
>TRBV10-3|.|TRBJ2-3|.
CAISGAGTDTQYF
TGTGCCATCAGTGGGGCAGGGACAGATACGCAGTATTTT
>TRBV28|TRBD2|TRBJ2-7|.
CASRREDVYEQYF
TGTGCCAGCAGACGGGAGGACGTCTACGAGCAGTACTTC
>TRBV7-2|.|TRBJ1-1|.
CASSSNSGTEAFF
TGTGCCAGCAGCTCGAACAGCGGAACTGAAGCTTTCTTT
>TRBV15|TRBD2|TRBJ2-1|.
CATSRVLAGYNEQFF
TGTGCCACCAGCAGAGTACTAGCGGGATACAATGAGCAGTTCTTC
>TRBV5-4|.|TRBJ1-2|.
CASSLRGTGTVGYTF
TGTGCCAGCAGCTTGAGGGGCACAGGGACGGTTGGCTACACCTTC
>TRBV7-8|TRBD2|TRBJ2-7|.
CASSSRAGVNSYEQYF
TGTGCCAGCAGCTCAAGAGCGGGAGTTAACTCCTACGAGCAGTACTTC
>TRBV28|TRBD2|TRBJ2-7|.
CASSLRTSGNYYEQYF
TGTGCCAGCAGTTTAAGGACTAGCGGAAATTACTACGAGCAGTACTTC
>TRBV27|.|TRBJ2-7|.
CASSLKAGSYEQYF
TGTGCCAGCAGTTTAAAGGCGGGCTCCTACGAGCAGTACTTC
>TRBV6-2/TRBV6-3|.|TRBJ2-2|.
CASSGTPNTGELFF
TGTGCCAGCAGCGGGACACCGAACACCGGGGAGCTGTTTTTT
>TRBV13|TRBD1|TRBJ2-1|once
CASSLGGQGFF
TGTGCCAGCAGCTTAGGGGGACAGGGGTTCTTC
>TRBV29-1|.|TRBJ1-2|.
CSAFRDTHSDTF
TGCAGCGCCTTCCGGGACACCCACTCGGACACCTTC
>TRBV9|TRBD1|TRBJ2-4|.
CASSAGTGGSNIQYF
TGTGCCAGCAGCGCCGGGACAGGGGGATCAAACATTCAGTACTTC
>TRBV7-8|.|TRBJ1-2|.
CASSLAQADYGYTF
TGTGCCAGCAGCTTAGCGCAGGCAGACTATGGCTACACCTTC
>TRBV2|.|TRBJ1-4|once
CASSVQGPTNEKLFF
TGTGCCAGCAGTGTACAGGGTCCAACTAATGAAAAACTGTTTTTT
>TRBV28|.|TRBJ1-3|.
CASSPPGGGPSGNTIYF
TGTGCCAGCAGTCCCCCAGGAGGTGGGCCCTCTGGAAACACCATATATTTT
>TRBV5-1|.|TRBJ2-6|once
CASSLITGIGANVLTF
TGCGCCAGCAGCTTGATCACAGGGATAGGGGCCAACGTCCTGACTTTC
>TRBV10-3|TRBD2|TRBJ2-7|.
CAISERGLARMNEQYF
TGTGCCATCAGTGAAAGGGGACTAGCTAGAATGAACGAGCAGTACTTC
>TRBV9|.|TRBJ1-5|.
CASSVGGVGNQPQHF
TGTGCCAGCAGCGTAGGTGGTGTAGGCAATCAGCCCCAGCATTTT
>TRBV2|.|TRBJ2-1|.
CASSDPRSGPYNEQFF
TGTGCCAGCAGTGATCCCCGGAGCGGGCCTTACAATGAGCAGTTCTTC
>TRBV7-8|TRBD2|TRBJ2-7|once
CASSFTTSGRRSEQYF
TGTGCCAGCAGCTTCACGACTAGCGGGAGACGCAGCGAGCAGTACTTC
>TRBV5-1|.|TRBJ2-5|.
CASSLAKVADTQETQYF
TGCGCCAGCAGCTTGGCCAAGGTAGCGGATACTCAAGAGACCCAGTACTTC
>TRBV27|TRBD2|TRBJ2-2|.
CASSETPAGVSLTGELFF
TGTGCCAGCAGTGAAACACCAGCGGGAGTTTCTCTCACCGGGGAGCTGTTTTTT
>TRBV3-1/TRBV3-2|TRBD1|TRBJ1-2|.
CASSPRDSAGYTF
TGTGCCAGCAGCCCCCGGGACAGTGCTGGCTACACCTTC
>TRBV11-3|.|TRBJ1-1|.
CASSLAENTEAFF
TGTGCCAGCAGCTTGGCGGAGAACACTGAAGCTTTCTTT
>TRBV12-3/TRBV12-4|.|TRBJ2-1|.
CASTPGWNEQFF
TGTGCCAGCACCCCGGGGTGGAATGAGCAGTTCTTC
>TRBV10-3|TRBD1|TRBJ1-5|.
CAISEPGTENQPQHF
TGTGCCATCAGTGAGCCCGGGACAGAAAATCAGCCCCAGCATTTT
>TRBV5-1|TRBD2|TRBJ2-7|.
CASSLEVGSGTSSYEQYF
TGCGCCAGCAGCTTGGAGGTCGGGAGCGGGACCAGCTCCTACGAGCAGTACTTC
>TRBV4-1|.|TRBJ1-5|.
CASSQDGQFNQPQHF
TGCGCCAGCAGCCAAGACGGACAGTTCAATCAGCCCCAGCATTTT
>TRBV6-5|.|TRBJ1-4|.
CASRRQVGEKLFF
TGTGCCAGCAGGCGACAGGTGGGAGAAAAACTGTTTTTT
>TRBV7-3|TRBD2|TRBJ2-1|.
CASSSLAGYEQFF
TGTGCCAGCAGCTCCCTAGCGGGGTATGAGCAGTTCTTC
>TRBV6-1|.|TRBJ1-5|.
CASSEPTVSNQPQHF
TGTGCCAGCAGTGAACCAACAGTCAGCAATCAGCCCCAGCATTTT
>TRBV7-2|TRBD2|TRBJ2-2|.
CASRRLASTGELFF
TGTGCCAGCAGAAGACTAGCGAGTACCGGGGAGCTGTTTTTT
>TRBV7-2|TRBD1|TRBJ1-1|.
CASKKGAGETEAFF
TGTGCCAGCAAAAAGGGGGCCGGGGAAACTGAAGCTTTCTTT
>TRBV28|TRBD1|TRBJ2-1|.
CASSFGQGLGTSYNEQFF
TGTGCCAGCAGTTTTGGACAGGGTTTGGGCACCTCCTACAATGAGCAGTTCTTC
>TRBV5-1|TRBD1|TRBJ2-7|.
CASSISGTDSYEQYF
TGCGCCAGCAGCATATCCGGGACAGATTCCTACGAGCAGTACTTC
>TRBV3-1/TRBV3-2|.|TRBJ2-2|.
CASSPGTVPGELFF
TGTGCCAGCAGCCCCGGTACCGTTCCCGGGGAGCTGTTTTTT